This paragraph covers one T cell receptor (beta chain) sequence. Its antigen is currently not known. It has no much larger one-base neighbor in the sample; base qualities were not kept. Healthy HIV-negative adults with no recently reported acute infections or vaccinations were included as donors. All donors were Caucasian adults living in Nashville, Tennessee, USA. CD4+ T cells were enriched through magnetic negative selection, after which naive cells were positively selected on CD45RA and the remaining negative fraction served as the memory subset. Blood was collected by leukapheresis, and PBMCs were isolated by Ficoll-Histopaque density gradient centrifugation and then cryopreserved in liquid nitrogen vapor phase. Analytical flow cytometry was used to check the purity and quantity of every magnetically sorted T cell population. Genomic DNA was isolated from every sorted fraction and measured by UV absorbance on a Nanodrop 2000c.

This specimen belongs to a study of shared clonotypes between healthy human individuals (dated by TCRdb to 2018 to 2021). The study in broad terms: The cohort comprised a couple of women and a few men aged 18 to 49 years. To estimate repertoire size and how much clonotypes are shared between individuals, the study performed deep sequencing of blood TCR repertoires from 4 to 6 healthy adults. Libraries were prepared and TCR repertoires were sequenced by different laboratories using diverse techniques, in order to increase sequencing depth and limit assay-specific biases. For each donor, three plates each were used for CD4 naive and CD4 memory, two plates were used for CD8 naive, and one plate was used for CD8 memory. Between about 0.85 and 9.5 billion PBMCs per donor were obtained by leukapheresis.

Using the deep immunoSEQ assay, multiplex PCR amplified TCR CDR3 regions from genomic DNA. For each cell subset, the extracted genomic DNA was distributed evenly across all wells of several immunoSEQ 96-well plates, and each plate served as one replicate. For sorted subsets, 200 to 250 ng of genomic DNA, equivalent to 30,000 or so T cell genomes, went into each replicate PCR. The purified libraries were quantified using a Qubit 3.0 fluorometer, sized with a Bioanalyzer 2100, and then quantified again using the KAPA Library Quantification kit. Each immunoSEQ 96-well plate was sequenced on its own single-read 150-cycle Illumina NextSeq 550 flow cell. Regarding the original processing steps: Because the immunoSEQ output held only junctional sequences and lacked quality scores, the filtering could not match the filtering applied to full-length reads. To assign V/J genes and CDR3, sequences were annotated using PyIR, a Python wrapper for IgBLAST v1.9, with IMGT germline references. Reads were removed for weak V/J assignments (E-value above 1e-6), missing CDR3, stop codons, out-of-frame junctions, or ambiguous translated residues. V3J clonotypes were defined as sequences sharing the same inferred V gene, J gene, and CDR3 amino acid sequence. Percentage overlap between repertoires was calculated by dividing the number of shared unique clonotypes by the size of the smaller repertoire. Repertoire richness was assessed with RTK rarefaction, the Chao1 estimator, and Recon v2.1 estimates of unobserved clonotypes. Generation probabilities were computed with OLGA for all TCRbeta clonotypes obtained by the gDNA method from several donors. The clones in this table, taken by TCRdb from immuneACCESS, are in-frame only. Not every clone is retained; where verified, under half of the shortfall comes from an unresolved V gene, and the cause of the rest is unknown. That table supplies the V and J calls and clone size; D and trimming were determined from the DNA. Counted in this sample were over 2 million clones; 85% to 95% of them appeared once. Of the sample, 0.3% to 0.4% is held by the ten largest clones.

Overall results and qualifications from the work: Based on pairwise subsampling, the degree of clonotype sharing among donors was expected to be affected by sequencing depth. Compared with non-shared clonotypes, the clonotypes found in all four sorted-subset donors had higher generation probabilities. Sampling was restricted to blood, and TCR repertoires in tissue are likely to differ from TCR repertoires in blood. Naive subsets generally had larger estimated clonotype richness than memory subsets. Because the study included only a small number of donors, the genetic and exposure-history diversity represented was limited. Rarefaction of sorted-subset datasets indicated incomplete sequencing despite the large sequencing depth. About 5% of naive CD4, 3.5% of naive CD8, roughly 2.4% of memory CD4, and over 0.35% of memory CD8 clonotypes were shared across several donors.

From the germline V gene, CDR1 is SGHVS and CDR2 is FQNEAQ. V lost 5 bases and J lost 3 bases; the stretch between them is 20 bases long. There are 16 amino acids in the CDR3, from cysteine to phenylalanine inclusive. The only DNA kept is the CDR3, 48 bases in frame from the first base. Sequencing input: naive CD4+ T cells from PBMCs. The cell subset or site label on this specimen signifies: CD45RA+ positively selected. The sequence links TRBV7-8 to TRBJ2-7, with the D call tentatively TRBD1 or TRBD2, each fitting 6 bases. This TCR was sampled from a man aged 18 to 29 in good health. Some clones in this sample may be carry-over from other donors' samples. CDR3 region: CASSLLGGFSVYEQYF. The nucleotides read TGTGCCAGCAGCCTACTGGGGGGCTTCTCGGTCTACGAGCAGTACTTC.